One sample yielded the 27 T cell receptor beta chains listed below, sequenced in a study of T cells in tumors after PD-1 blockade. Only in-frame clones appear in the TCRdb table, and some are missing; sequencing was by immunoSEQ multiplex PCR. The sample has around 60,000 clones, about four fifths seen once. The input for sequencing was PBMCs, taken before anti-PD-1 treatment. The source is a human donor with basal cell carcinoma.

The chain has TRBV19 and TRBJ1-5; D remains ambiguous. Trimming stripped 2 bases from V and 4 bases from J, with 12 bases between. The CDR3 runs 15 residues. Germline CDR1 reads LNHDA; CDR2 reads SQIVND (reference sequence). The CDR3 is CASSISGLRNQPQHF. The CDR3 DNA is TGTGCCAGTAGTATATCCGGACTTAGGAATCAGCCCCAGCATTTT.

This clone has just a few counts. The chain couples TRBV3-1 (or the pseudogene TRBV3-2) to TRBJ1-2; TRBD1 is a possible D gene (5 bases). With 1 base removed from V and 7 bases from J, the gap between germline ends came to 7 bases. Germline V lookup: CDR1 LGHDT, CDR2 YNNKEL (reference sequence). The CDR3 is made up of 12 amino acids. Here the CDR3 reads CASSQVRGGYTF. CDR3 nucleotides: TGTGCCAGCAGCCAAGTTAGGGGTGGCTACACCTTC.

This rearrangement joins TRBV2 to TRBJ1-6; D is undetermined. The CDR3 contains 14 residues. The germline V gene has CDR1 SNHLY and CDR2 FYNNEI. V was clipped by 5 bases and J by 9 bases, with 14 bases between them. The CDR3: CASSPPLTPSPLHF. Written as DNA, the CDR3 is TGTGCCAGCAGTCCACCCCTAACACCTTCACCCCTCCACTTT.

J is TRBJ1-1 and V is TRBV6-2 or TRBV6-3; 7 bases match TRBD1. The V gene end was trimmed by 5 bases and the J gene end by 7 bases; junction bases not matched to a gene: 16. The length of the CDR3 is 16 residues. Germline V gives CDR1 MNHEY, CDR2 SVGEGT. The CDR3, as DNA: TGTGCCAGCAGTCTAATAGGGACAGTACGGGTCAATGAAGCTTTCTTT. Protein: CASSLIGTVRVNEAFF.

This clone showed up just once. The V gene is TRBV19, the J gene TRBJ1-3; D is uncertain. The CDR3 has 15 amino acids. With 6 bases removed from V and 4 bases from J, the gap between germline ends came to 16 bases. CDR1 and CDR2 from the germline V gene are LNHDA and SQIVND (reference sequence). Written as DNA, the CDR3 is TGTGCCAGTAGCTTGGACCGCTTTTCGGGAAACACCATATATTTT. Encoded protein: CASSLDRFSGNTIYF.

The rearrangement joins TRBV21-1 to TRBJ1-5. TRBV21-1 is described as a pseudogene. The CDR3 contains 13 residues. The DNA of the CDR3 is TGTGCCAGCAGCAAAAAAGTCAATCAGCCCCAGCATTTT. Amino acids: CASSKKVNQPQHF.

The chain has TRBV6-5 and TRBJ2-5, with 8 nucleotides matching TRBD2. V trimming: 1 base; J trimming: 2 bases; junction bases outside the gene matches: 6. Germline V gene data show CDR1 as MNHEY and CDR2 as SVGAGI. The CDR3 consists of 16 residues. CDR3 in amino acids: CASSYLGLATQETQYF. CDR3 bases: TGTGCCAGCAGTTACTTAGGACTAGCAACTCAAGAGACCCAGTACTTC.

This clone appeared a single time. Here the CDR3 reads CASSPVAGGRFANTGELFF. DNA for the CDR3: TGTGCCAGCAGTCCCGTAGCGGGGGGCCGATTCGCGAACACCGGGGAGCTGTTTTTT. This chain links TRBV6-4 with TRBJ2-2, with 10 bases aligning to TRBD2. This CDR3 has 19 residues. Germline CDR1 MRHNA, CDR2 SNTAGT. J gave up 0 bases and V 5 bases, and 12 bases lay outside the gene matches.

The chain joins TRBV19 to TRBJ1-2, with D unclear. Germline assignment: CDR1 LNHDA and CDR2 SQIVND (reference sequence). V lost 0 bases and J lost 0, with 2 bases in between. The CDR3 consists of 13 residues. The CDR3 is CASSIDSNYGYTF. For the CDR3, the DNA is TGTGCCAGTAGTATAGATTCTAACTATGGCTACACCTTC.

V usage is TRBV13 and J usage is TRBJ2-7; a possible D gene is TRBD2 (5 bases). V lost 4 bases and J lost 5, with 18 bases in between. The CDR3 sequence is 15 residues long. Germline V gives CDR1 PRHDT, CDR2 FYEKMQ (reference sequence). CDR3 sequence (DNA): TGTGCCAGCAGCTCCCTTGGACCCGGAGGAAACGAGCAGTACTTC. Translation gives CASSSLGPGGNEQYF.

V is TRBV5-4 and J is TRBJ2-5, with D maybe TRBD1 (6 bases). The CDR3 covers 16 residues. The germline V and J ends were trimmed by 1 base and 1 base, with 14 bases remaining between them. Germline V gene lookup returns CDR1 SGHNT and CDR2 YYREEE (reference sequence). The CDR3 DNA reads as TGTGCCAGCAGCTTGCCGGGACATAAATTCCAAGAGACCCAGTACTTC. Its protein is CASSLPGHKFQETQYF.

The table lists this clone with a count of one. The genes are TRBV12-3 or TRBV12-4 and TRBJ2-7; 7 bases agree with TRBD1. J was trimmed by 6 bases and V by 1 base; bases with no gene match: 0. The CDR3 has 12 amino acids. This CDR3 reads CASSLDRGEQYF. The CDR3, as DNA: TGTGCCAGCAGTTTAGACAGGGGCGAGCAGTACTTC.

This sequence joins TRBV5-4 and TRBJ1-6; D possibly corresponds to TRBD1 (5 bases). V was clipped by 0 bases and J by 7 bases, with 11 bases between them. This CDR3 spans 15 amino acids. Germline V gives CDR1 SGHNT, CDR2 YYREEE (reference sequence). CDR3 in DNA: TGTGCCAGCAGCTTGGCCCGCGGGGGGAATTCACCCCTCCACTTT. Its translation is CASSLARGGNSPLHF.

The genes are TRBV7-2 and TRBJ2-2; unclear D gene. V lost 3 bases to trimming and J lost 5 bases, with 10 bases between them. This CDR3 is 14 amino acids long. In germline, CDR1 is SGHTA, CDR2 FQGNSA. The CDR3 reads CASSFGLGTGELFF. The CDR3 DNA follows: TGTGCCAGCAGCTTTGGGTTGGGGACCGGGGAGCTGTTTTTT.

The V gene is TRBV5-6, the J gene TRBJ1-3, with D tentatively TRBD1 (5 bases). The CDR3 sequence is 19 residues long. V lost 2 bases and J 5 bases, leaving 26 bases between the germline ends. CDR1 and CDR2 from the germline V gene are SGHDT and YYEEEE. The CDR3 region is CASSFSSMWDGLSRNTIYF. The CDR3 nucleotides are TGTGCCAGCAGCTTCTCTTCAATGTGGGACGGACTTAGCAGAAACACCATATATTTT.

Worth noting for this clone: Within the sample, other DNA sequences also encode this same CDR3. The V call is TRBV18, the J call TRBJ2-7, with 8 bases that match TRBD1. Germline V lookup: CDR1 KGHSH, CDR2 LQKENI. The CDR3 consists of 14 residues. V lost 6 bases to trimming and J lost 3 bases; unmatched junction nucleotides: 7. This chain's CDR3 is CASSPGTGHYEQYF. The CDR3 coding sequence is TGTGCCAGCTCCCCCGGGACAGGCCACTACGAGCAGTACTTC.

The V gene is TRBV24-1, the J gene TRBJ1-5, with no clear D. CDR1 KGHDR and CDR2 SFDVKD come from the germline V gene. The CDR3 loop spans 13 amino acids. The V gene lost 6 bases and the J gene lost 7 bases, with 12 bases spanning the gap. The CDR3 is CATSLGGGQPQHF. Here the CDR3 DNA reads TGTGCCACCAGTCTGGGCGGAGGGCAGCCCCAGCATTTT.

The rearrangement uses TRBV6-1 and TRBJ2-3; the match to TRBD1 covers 8 bases. The CDR3 spans 15 residues. The V segment lost 1 base and the J segment 6 bases; nucleotides outside the gene matches: 6. In germline, CDR1 is MNHNS, CDR2 SASEGT. The CDR3 here is CASSEVSGGRDTQYF. The CDR3 nucleotides read TGTGCCAGCAGTGAAGTGTCAGGGGGCAGGGATACGCAGTATTTT.

This chain uses TRBV5-6 with TRBJ1-6; 7 nucleotides line up with TRBD1. This CDR3 is 13 amino acids long. With V trimmed by 3 bases and J by 10 bases, 4 bases remained unmatched. CDR1 is SGHDT, CDR2 YYEEEE, per germline. CDR3 nucleotide sequence: TGTGCCAGCAGCTCAGGACAGGAGTCACCCCTCCACTTT. This gives the protein CASSSGQESPLHF.

V is TRBV6-1 and J is TRBJ1-5; no clear D gene. This CDR3 spans 14 amino acids. Trimming cost V 3 bases and J 2 bases, with 8 bases left between them. Germline CDR1 is MNHNS and CDR2 is SASEGT. CDR3 nucleotides: TGTGCCAGCAGTGAGTTGAGGGGCAATCAGCCCCAGCATTTT. This codes for CASSELRGNQPQHF.

This clone was counted once. The chain joins TRBV6-5 to TRBJ1-1; D may be TRBD1 (6 bases). V gave up 6 bases and J gave up 3 bases, with 17 bases separating them. Per the germline V gene, CDR1 is MNHEY and CDR2 is SVGAGI. The CDR3 runs to 15 residues. The CDR3 DNA reads as TGTGCCAGCAGGACAGGTGTTCGGAGGGACACTGAAGCTTTCTTT. Protein product: CASRTGVRRDTEAFF.

The chain is built from TRBV27 and TRBJ2-1, with 9 bases lining up with TRBD2. The CDR3 has 14 amino acids. The trim removed 5 bases at V and 10 bases at J, leaving 9 bases unmatched. Germline V lookup: CDR1 MNHEY, CDR2 SMNVEV (reference sequence). CDR3: CASSPRTSAWEQFF. CDR3 nucleotide sequence: TGTGCCAGCAGTCCTAGGACTAGCGCATGGGAGCAGTTCTTC.

The V gene is TRBV11-3, the J gene TRBJ2-1, with 9 bases matching TRBD1. V lost 4 bases, J lost 3 bases, and 7 bases stayed unmatched. The CDR3 contains 16 residues. In germline, CDR1 is SGHNT, CDR2 YENEEA. The CDR3 DNA sequence: TGTGCCAGCAGCTCGACGGGACAGGGTCTCTACAATGAGCAGTTCTTC. Translation gives CASSSTGQGLYNEQFF.

The rearrangement uses TRBV10-3 and TRBJ2-3, with 15 bases fitting TRBD2. Germline CDR1 ENHRY, CDR2 SYGVKD. V lost 10 bases to trimming and J lost 5 bases; unmatched junction nucleotides: 7. The CDR3 totals 15 residues. The CDR3 spells CATGTSGGHGDTQYF. The CDR3 region has the DNA TGTGCCACGGGGACTAGCGGGGGGCATGGAGATACGCAGTATTTT.

This sequence joins TRBV5-5 and TRBJ2-3; 9 bases match TRBD1. The germline CDR1 and CDR2 sequences are SGHKS and YYEKEE (reference sequence). The CDR3 contains 18 residues. V gave up 5 bases and J gave up 5 bases; unmatched junction bases: 18. The CDR3 DNA sequence: TGTGCCAGCAGAGGGATATTCCGGGACAGGGTGCTGGTAGATACGCAGTATTTT. The encoded protein is CASRGIFRDRVLVDTQYF.

This sequence joins TRBV3-1 (or the pseudogene TRBV3-2) and TRBJ2-2; 9 bases fit TRBD2. The V gene end was trimmed by 0 bases and the J gene end by 2 bases; junction bases not matched to a gene: 7. Germline values: CDR1 LGHDT, CDR2 YNNKEL (reference sequence). This CDR3 is built from 18 residues. Written as DNA, the CDR3 is TGTGCCAGCAGCCAAGATCGGCTAGCGGGGATTAACACCGGGGAGCTGTTTTTT. Protein product: CASSQDRLAGINTGELFF.

This chain connects TRBV9 to TRBJ2-3; D not resolved. Germline loops: CDR1 SGDLS, CDR2 YYNGEE. CDR3 length: 13 residues. V dropped 1 base and J dropped 1 base, with 4 bases sitting between them. CDR3 region: CASSVLGTDTQYF. DNA of the CDR3: TGTGCCAGCAGCGTATTGGGCACAGATACGCAGTATTTT.